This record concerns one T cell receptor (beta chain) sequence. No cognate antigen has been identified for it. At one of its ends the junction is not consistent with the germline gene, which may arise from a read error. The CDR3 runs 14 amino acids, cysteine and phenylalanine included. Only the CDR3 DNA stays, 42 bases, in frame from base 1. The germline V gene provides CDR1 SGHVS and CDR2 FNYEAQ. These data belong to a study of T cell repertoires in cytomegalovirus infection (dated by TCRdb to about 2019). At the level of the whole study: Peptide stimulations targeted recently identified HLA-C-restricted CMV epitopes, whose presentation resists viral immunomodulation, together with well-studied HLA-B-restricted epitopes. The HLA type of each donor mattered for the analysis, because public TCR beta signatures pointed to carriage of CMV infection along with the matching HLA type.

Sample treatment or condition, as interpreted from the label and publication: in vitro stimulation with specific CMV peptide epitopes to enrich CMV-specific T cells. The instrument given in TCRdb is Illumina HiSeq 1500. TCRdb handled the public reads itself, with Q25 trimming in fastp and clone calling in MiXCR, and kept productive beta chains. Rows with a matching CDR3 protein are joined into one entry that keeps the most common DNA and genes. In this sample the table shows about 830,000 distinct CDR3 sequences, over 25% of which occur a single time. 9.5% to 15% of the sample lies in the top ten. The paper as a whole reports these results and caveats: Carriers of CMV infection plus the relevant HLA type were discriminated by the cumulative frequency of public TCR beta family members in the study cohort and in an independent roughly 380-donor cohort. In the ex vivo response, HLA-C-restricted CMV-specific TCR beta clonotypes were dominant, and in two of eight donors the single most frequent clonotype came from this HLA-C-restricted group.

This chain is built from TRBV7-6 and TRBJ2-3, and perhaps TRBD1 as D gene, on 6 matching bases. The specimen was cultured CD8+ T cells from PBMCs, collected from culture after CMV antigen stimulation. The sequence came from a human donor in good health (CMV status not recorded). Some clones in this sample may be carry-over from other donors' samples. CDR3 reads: CASSLQGRLDTQYF. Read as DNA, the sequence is TGTGCTAGCAGCTTACAGGGTAGACTAGATACGCAGTATTTT.